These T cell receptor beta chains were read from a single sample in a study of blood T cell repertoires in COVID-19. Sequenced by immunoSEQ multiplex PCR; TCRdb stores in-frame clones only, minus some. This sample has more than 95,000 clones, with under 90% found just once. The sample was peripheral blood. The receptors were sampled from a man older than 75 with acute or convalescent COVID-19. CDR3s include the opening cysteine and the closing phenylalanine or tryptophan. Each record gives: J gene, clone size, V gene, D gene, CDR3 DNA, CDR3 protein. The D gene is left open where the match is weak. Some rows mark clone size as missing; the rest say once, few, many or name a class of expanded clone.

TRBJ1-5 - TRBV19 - TGTGCCAGTAGTATGGAGACCGCGAGTTCTACTCAGCCCCAGCATTTT CASSMETASSTQPQHF
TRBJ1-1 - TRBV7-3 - TGTGCCAGCAGCCCCCTGGGCCAGGGAAACACTGAAGCTTTCTTT CASSPLGQGNTEAFF
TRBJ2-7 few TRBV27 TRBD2 TGTGCCAGCAGCCCCCTGGGGACTATCACGTTCTACGAGCAGTACTTC CASSPLGTITFYEQYF
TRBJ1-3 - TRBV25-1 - TGTGCCAGCAGTGTCGGCTCTGGAAACACCATATATTTT CASSVGSGNTIYF
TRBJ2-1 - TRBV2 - TGTGCCAGCACCCAAACAGGGAATGAGCAGTTCTTC CASTQTGNEQFF
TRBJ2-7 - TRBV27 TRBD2 TGTGCCAGCACCCGACTAGCAGGAGGAAAAAACTACGAGCAGTACTTC CASTRLAGGKNYEQYF
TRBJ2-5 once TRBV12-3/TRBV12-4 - TGTGCCAGCAGGGCCCTCCAAGAGACCCAGTACTTC CASRALQETQYF
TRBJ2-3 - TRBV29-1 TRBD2 TGCAGCGTTGAAAGTCGCGGGACTAGAGATACGCAGTATTTT CSVESRGTRDTQYF
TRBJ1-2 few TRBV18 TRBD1 TGTGCCAGCTCAACTCTATCTCAGGGGGCCTATGGCTACACCTTC CASSTLSQGAYGYTF
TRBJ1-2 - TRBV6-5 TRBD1 TGTGCCAGCAGAAAGACAGGGGGCAACTATGGCTACACCTTC CASRKTGGNYGYTF
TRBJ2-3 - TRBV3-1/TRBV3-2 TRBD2 TGTGCCAGCAGCTCCTTAGCGGGAGGGCCAGCAGATACGCAGTATTTT CASSSLAGGPADTQYF
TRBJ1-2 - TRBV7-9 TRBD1 TGTGCCAGCAGCTTAGTTGGGGGACAGGGAACCTTC CASSLVGGQGTF
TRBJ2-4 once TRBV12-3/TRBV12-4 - TGTGCCAGCAGTATCTCAGACATTCAGTACTTC CASSISDIQYF
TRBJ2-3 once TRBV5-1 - TGCGCCAGCAGTCCCGGGACAATCACAGATACGCAGTATTTT CASSPGTITDTQYF
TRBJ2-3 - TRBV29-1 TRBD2 TGCAACGTTAGCGGGCGGGATACGCAGTATTTT CNVSGRDTQYF
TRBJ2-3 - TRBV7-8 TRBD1 TGTGCCAGCAGCCGACGGACAGGGGGGGGAGATACGCAGTATTTT CASSRRTGGGDTQYF
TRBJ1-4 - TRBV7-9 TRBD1 TGTGCCAGCAGCTCGCAACAGGGGGAAAATGAAAAACTGTTTTTT CASSSQQGENEKLFF
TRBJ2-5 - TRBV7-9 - TGTGCCAGCAGCCGTATCAGTGCCGCGGGGGAGACCCAGTACTTC CASSRISAAGETQYF
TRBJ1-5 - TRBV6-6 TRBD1 TGTGCCAGCAATAATAACAGGGGAGTTAACAATCAGCCCCAGCATTTT CASNNNRGVNNQPQHF
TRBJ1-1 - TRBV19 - TGTGCCAGTAGTATAGCCCTAGAGAGGAGGGTCGCTGAAGCTTTCTTT CASSIALERRVAEAFF
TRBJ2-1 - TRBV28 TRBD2 TGTGCCAGCAGTTTCTCTAGCGGGAGGTGGGACAATGAGCAGTTCTTC CASSFSSGRWDNEQFF
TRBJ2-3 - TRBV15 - TGTGCCACCAGCAGAGAGCCTGGGGCTCGCACAGATACGCAGTATTTT CATSREPGARTDTQYF